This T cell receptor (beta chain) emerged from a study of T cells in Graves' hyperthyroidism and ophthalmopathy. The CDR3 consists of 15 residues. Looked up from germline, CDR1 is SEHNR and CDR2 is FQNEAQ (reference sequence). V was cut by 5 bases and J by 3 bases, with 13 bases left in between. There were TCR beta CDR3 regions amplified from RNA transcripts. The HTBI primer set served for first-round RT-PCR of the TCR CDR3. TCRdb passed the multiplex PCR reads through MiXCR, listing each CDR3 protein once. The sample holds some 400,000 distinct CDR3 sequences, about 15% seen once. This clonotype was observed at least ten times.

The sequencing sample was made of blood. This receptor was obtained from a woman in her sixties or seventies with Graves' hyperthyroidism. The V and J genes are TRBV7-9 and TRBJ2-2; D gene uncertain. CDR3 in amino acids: CASSPRRLHTGELFF. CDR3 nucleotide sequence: TGTGCCAGCAGCCCTAGACGGCTTCACACCGGGGAGCTGTTTTTT.